The 29 T cell receptor beta chains listed next were all sequenced from one sample in a study of blood T cell repertoires in COVID-19. Clones were sequenced by immunoSEQ multiplex PCR, and TCRdb holds only the in-frame ones, with some missing. The table has approximately 240,000 clones, around 90% seen once. Sequencing was carried out using peripheral blood. The origin of the receptors is a man under 40 with COVID-19, enrolled during active disease.

The V gene is TRBV19, the J gene TRBJ1-2; the match to TRBD1 covers 12 bases. V was pared by 10 bases and J by 7 bases, with 4 bases of the junction left unmatched. Germline CDR1 reads LNHDA; CDR2 reads SQIVND (reference sequence). CDR3 length equals 12 residues. The CDR3 DNA follows: TGTGCCACCGGGGACAGGGGGCTTGGCTACACCTTC. Translated: CATGDRGLGYTF.

A remark on this clone: This CDR3 is also generated by other DNA sequences in the sample. This chain connects TRBV6-4 to TRBJ2-3; D might be TRBD1 (6 bases). The V and J ends lost 6 bases and 4 bases respectively, with 14 bases between them. Germline assignment: CDR1 MRHNA and CDR2 SNTAGT. The length of the CDR3 is 14 residues. This CDR3 is CASSLSQGADTQYF. The CDR3 DNA sequence: TGTGCCAGCAGCCTCTCACAGGGTGCAGATACGCAGTATTTT.

The chain has TRBV5-4 and TRBJ2-5, with 8 nucleotides matching TRBD1. Germline CDR1 SGHNT, CDR2 YYREEE (reference sequence). This CDR3 has 15 residues. J was trimmed by 2 bases and V by 2 bases; bases with no gene match: 5. CDR3 amino acids: CASSFRDRTQETQYF. CDR3 DNA: TGTGCCAGCAGCTTCCGGGACAGGACACAAGAGACCCAGTACTTC.

The chain combines TRBV10-1 with TRBJ2-7, with TRBD1 matching over 9 bases. V trimming: 6 bases; J trimming: 4 bases; junction bases outside the gene matches: 10. The CDR3 is 15 amino acids. From germline, CDR1 is WNHNN and CDR2 SYGVQD (reference sequence). The CDR3 sequence is CASSGPGQGFYEQYF. CDR3 nucleotides: TGCGCCAGCAGCGGACCGGGACAGGGATTTTACGAGCAGTACTTC.

CDR3 DNA: TGTGCCAGTAGTATAACAGGGGTCGAGGTTGAAAAACTGTTTTTT. It encodes CASSITGVEVEKLFF. This chain uses TRBV19 with TRBJ1-4; 7 bases are shared with TRBD1. The CDR3 is 15 residues long. Germline values: CDR1 LNHDA, CDR2 SQIVND (reference sequence). The J segment lost 7 bases and the V segment lost 2 bases, leaving 7 bases of the junction unmatched.

The chain's CDR3 is CASSITSSRPQHF. For the CDR3, the DNA is TGTGCCAGTAGTATCACGAGTTCCCGGCCCCAGCATTTT. This rearrangement joins TRBV19 to TRBJ1-5; D remains unclear. Per the germline V gene, CDR1 is LNHDA and CDR2 is SQIVND (reference sequence). The CDR3 consists of 13 residues. Trimming took 3 bases from V and 9 from J, leaving 12 bases between them. The entire variable domain, with the rest obtained from reference TRBV19 and TRBJ1-5, is as follows: DGGITQSPKYLFRKEGQNVTLSCEQNLNHDAMYWYRQDPGQGLRLIYYSQIVNDFQKGDIAEGYSVSREKKESFPLTVTSAQKNPTAFYLCASSITSSRPQHFGDGTRLSIL.

This clone was observed once. This rearrangement joins TRBV30 to TRBJ2-7, with 7 bases fitting TRBD1. The CDR3 sequence is 12 residues long. The germline gives CDR1 GTSNPN, CDR2 SVGIG (reference sequence). Unmatched junction bases numbered 2, after V lost 5 bases and J lost 1 base. As DNA, the CDR3 is TGTGCCTGGGGGACAGATTCCTACGAGCAGTACTTC. Protein sequence: CAWGTDSYEQYF.

The rearrangement links TRBV10-3 to TRBJ1-4; 10 bases are shared with TRBD1. This CDR3 has 15 residues. J was trimmed by 3 bases and V by 6 bases; bases with no gene match: 4. CDR1 and CDR2 from the germline V gene are ENHRY and SYGVKD. The CDR3 spells CAIRPGTGANEKLFF. DNA of the CDR3: TGTGCCATCAGACCCGGGACAGGGGCTAATGAAAAACTGTTTTTT.

V gene TRBV10-2 combines with J gene TRBJ2-2; 7 bases agree with TRBD1. The CDR3 totals 18 residues. Germline V CDR1 and CDR2: WSHSY, SAAADI. The V gene end was trimmed by 5 bases and the J gene end by 2 bases; junction bases not matched to a gene: 14. The CDR3 region is CASSWDSRSGINTGELFF. The CDR3 nucleotides are TGCGCCAGCAGTTGGGACAGTCGATCCGGAATTAACACCGGGGAGCTGTTTTTT.

The V call is TRBV30, the J call TRBJ2-1, with a possible D match to TRBD2 (5 bases). The CDR3 has 13 amino acids. Deletions cut 4 bases from V and 8 bases from J, with 15 bases between. Germline V CDR1 and CDR2: GTSNPN, SVGIG (reference sequence). Written as DNA, the CDR3 is TGTGCCTGGAATGGCGAGACGAGGGATGAGCAGTTCTTC. It yields the protein CAWNGETRDEQFF.

The chain links TRBV18 to TRBJ1-1; a possible D gene is TRBD1 (5 bases). From germline, CDR1 is KGHSH and CDR2 LQKENI. The V and J ends lost 3 bases and 2 bases respectively, with 10 bases between them. The CDR3 covers 14 residues. CDR3 in amino acids: CASSPGQTNTEAFF. DNA of the CDR3: TGTGCCAGCTCACCGGGGCAGACCAACACTGAAGCTTTCTTT.

This clone occurred a few times. The rearrangement links TRBV7-9 to TRBJ2-2; 12 bases are shared with TRBD1. Unmatched junction bases numbered 4, after V lost 4 bases and J lost 4 bases. The CDR3 is made up of 16 amino acids. Germline lookup yields CDR1 SEHNR and CDR2 FQNEAQ (reference sequence). The chain's CDR3 is CASSSRDRGPTGELFF. The CDR3, as DNA: TGTGCCAGCAGCTCGCGGGACAGGGGGCCCACCGGGGAGCTGTTTTTT.

The chain employs TRBV6-5 and TRBJ2-5; 8 nucleotides align to TRBD2. Germline V lookup: CDR1 MNHEY, CDR2 SVGAGI. CDR3 length: 15 amino acids. V was clipped by 3 bases and J by 10 bases; unmatched bases: 13. The CDR3, as DNA: TGTGCCAGCAGTTATCCGGGACTAGGGGGAAAAGGCCAGTACTTC. Amino acids: CASSYPGLGGKGQYF.

The count of this clone is one. This chain joins TRBV2 and TRBJ1-1, with 7 bases lining up with TRBD1. This CDR3 has 14 residues. V dropped 2 bases and J dropped 8; count of bases not matched to a gene: 8. Germline-derived CDR1 and CDR2 are SNHLY and FYNNEI. The CDR3 protein is CASSELRGRSEAFF. CDR3 bases: TGTGCCAGCAGTGAATTAAGGGGGCGATCAGAAGCTTTCTTT.

The chain is built from TRBV12-3 or TRBV12-4 and TRBJ1-1; no definite D call. With 2 bases removed from V and 0 bases from J, the gap between germline ends came to 4 bases. The CDR3 contains 13 residues. The CDR3 region has the DNA TGTGCCAGCAGTTTACTTCTGAACACTGAAGCTTTCTTT. This gives the protein CASSLLLNTEAFF.

The genes are TRBV5-1 and TRBJ1-2; 9 nucleotides match TRBD1. This CDR3 is 15 amino acids long. V was pared by 4 bases and J by 6 bases, with 10 bases of the junction left unmatched. CDR1 SGHRS and CDR2 YFSETQ come from the germline V gene. The CDR3 loop is CASSPGQGRWNGYTF. DNA for the CDR3: TGCGCCAGCAGCCCGGGACAGGGTCGATGGAATGGCTACACCTTC.

V and J are TRBV6-1 and TRBJ2-2; 7 positions agree with TRBD1. The CDR3 contains 14 residues. In germline, CDR1 is MNHNS, CDR2 SASEGT. Losses at the gene ends were 2 bases for V and 7 bases for J; bases not matched to a gene: 4. In nucleotides, the CDR3 is TGTGCCAGCAGTGAACAGGGGGTCGACGGGGAGCTGTTTTTT. Translation: CASSEQGVDGELFF.

The chain links TRBV12-5 to TRBJ2-3, with 8 positions matching TRBD2. The ends lost 1 base at V and 0 bases at J; junction bases unmatched: 6. The CDR3 totals 17 residues. The germline V gene has CDR1 LGHNT and CDR2 FRNRAP. The CDR3, as DNA: TGTGCTAGTGGTTTGGCCCTTAGCGGGGTAAGCACAGATACGCAGTATTTT. Its protein product is CASGLALSGVSTDTQYF.

CDR3 sequence reads: CASSPGQGAAGNTIYF. The CDR3 region has the DNA TGTGCCAGCTCACCAGGACAGGGGGCAGCAGGAAACACCATATATTTT. V usage is TRBV18 and J usage is TRBJ1-3, with TRBD1 identical over 11 bases. V was pared by 2 bases and J by 4 bases, with 4 bases of the junction left unmatched. The germline gives CDR1 KGHSH, CDR2 LQKENI. The CDR3 has 16 residues.

The J gene is TRBJ2-7, the V gene TRBV15, with 11 bases aligning to TRBD2. Looked up from germline, CDR1 is LNHNV and CDR2 is YYDKDF (reference sequence). The CDR3 extends over 17 amino acids. V trimming: 1 base; J trimming: 3 bases; junction bases outside the gene matches: 8. CDR3 region: CATSRGRLAGIHYEQYF. Here the CDR3 DNA reads TGTGCCACCAGCAGAGGCAGACTAGCGGGGATCCACTACGAGCAGTACTTC.

This chain's CDR3 is CASSEGTGVSEKLFF. The CDR3, as DNA: TGTGCCAGCAGTGAAGGGACAGGGGTGTCTGAAAAACTGTTTTTT. The chain employs TRBV6-1 and TRBJ1-4; the match to TRBD1 covers 9 bases. The CDR3 is made up of 15 amino acids. CDR1 MNHNS and CDR2 SASEGT come from the germline V gene. Trimming took 1 base from V and 7 from J; bases not matched to a gene: 4.

This clone appeared a single time. As the CDR3 is not closed by the conserved phenylalanine or tryptophan, this likely results from a read error. No DNA is shown, since the ends of the CDR3 on it are uncertain; the CDR3 is the one TCRdb lists. V gene TRBV18 combines with J gene TRBJ2-7; TRBD1 was called by the table and not checked on the DNA. The V gene's germline CDR1 is KGHSH and CDR2 LQKENI. 12 amino acids form the CDR3, both terminal residues included. This CDR3 is CASSPDRTDFNS.

This clone was picked up one time. The chain carries TRBV6-1 and TRBJ2-2, with 9 bases aligning to TRBD2. This CDR3 is built from 16 residues. V was pared by 2 bases and J by 7 bases, with 8 bases of the junction left unmatched. Germline V gives CDR1 MNHNS, CDR2 SASEGT. The CDR3 loop reads CASSELAGGSIGELFF. The CDR3 DNA follows: TGTGCCAGCAGTGAACTGGCGGGGGGGTCCATCGGGGAGCTGTTTTTT.

This sequence joins TRBV5-4 and TRBJ1-6, with a possible D match to TRBD1 (6 bases). Germline V gene sequence: CDR1 SGHNT, CDR2 YYREEE (reference sequence). CDR3 length equals 14 residues. V lost 0 bases, J lost 5 bases, and 6 bases lay in between. The CDR3 loop is CASSLGQDNSPLHF. The CDR3 DNA reads as TGTGCCAGCAGCTTGGGACAGGATAATTCACCCCTCCACTTT.

This chain connects TRBV20-1 to TRBJ2-5, with a weak D call TRBD2 (5 bases). The V gene's germline CDR1 is DFQATT and CDR2 SNEGSKA (reference sequence). The germline V and J ends were trimmed by 6 bases and 2 bases, with 7 bases remaining between them. CDR3 length equals 11 residues. The CDR3 protein is CSAGIQETQYF. CDR3 coding DNA: TGCAGTGCCGGGATTCAAGAGACCCAGTACTTC.

The CDR3 sequence is CASTDPVPGLASMQQYF. CDR3 nucleotide sequence: TGTGCCAGCACCGACCCCGTCCCGGGACTAGCGAGTATGCAGCAGTACTTC. This chain uses TRBV3-1 (or the pseudogene TRBV3-2) with TRBJ2-7, with TRBD2 identical over 10 bases. Germline assignment: CDR1 LGHDT and CDR2 YNNKEL (reference sequence). There are 17 residues in the CDR3. With 7 bases clipped from V and 8 bases from J, the junction kept 20 bases outside the gene matches.

The J gene is TRBJ2-3, the V gene TRBV7-3; no clear D. Germline values: CDR1 SGHTA, CDR2 FQGTGA. The V and J ends lost 1 base and 3 bases respectively, with 5 bases between them. The CDR3 contains 13 residues. For the CDR3, the DNA is TGTGCCAGCAGCTTAAGCAGAACAGATACGCAGTATTTT. Its translation: CASSLSRTDTQYF. Using reference TRBV7-3 and TRBJ2-3 for the parts outside the CDR3, the full variable domain is GAGVSQTPSNKVTEKGKYVELRCDPISGHTALYWYRQSLGQGPEFLIYFQGTGAADDSGLPNDRFFAVRPEGSVSTLKIQRTERGDSAVYLCASSLSRTDTQYFGPGTRLTVL.

The J gene is TRBJ2-5, the V gene TRBV24-1; the match to TRBD1 covers 9 bases. V lost 3 bases, J lost 3 bases, and 4 bases stayed unmatched. CDR1 is KGHDR, CDR2 SFDVKD, per germline. The CDR3 runs to 15 residues. The CDR3: CATSDNRDREETQYF. The CDR3 DNA sequence: TGTGCCACCAGTGATAACCGGGACAGGGAAGAGACCCAGTACTTC.

The chain carries TRBV2 and TRBJ1-1; D is possibly TRBD1 (6 bases). The CDR3 length is 13 residues. Trimming removed 6 bases from V and 3 bases from J, with 11 bases in between. Germline lookup yields CDR1 SNHLY and CDR2 FYNNEI. CDR3 sequence: CASRERTDTEAFF. As DNA, the CDR3 is TGTGCCAGCAGGGAACGGACAGACACTGAAGCTTTCTTT.